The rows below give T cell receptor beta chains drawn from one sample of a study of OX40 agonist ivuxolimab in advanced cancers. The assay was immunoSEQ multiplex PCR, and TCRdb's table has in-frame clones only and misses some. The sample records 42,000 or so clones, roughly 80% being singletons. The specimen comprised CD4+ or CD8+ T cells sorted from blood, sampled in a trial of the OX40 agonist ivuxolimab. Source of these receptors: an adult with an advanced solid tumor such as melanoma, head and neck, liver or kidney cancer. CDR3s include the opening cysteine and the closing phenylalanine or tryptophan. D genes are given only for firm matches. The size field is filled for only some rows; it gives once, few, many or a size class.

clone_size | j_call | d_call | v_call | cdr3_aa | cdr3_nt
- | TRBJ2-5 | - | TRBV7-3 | CASSLLAHQETQYF | TGTGCCAGCAGCTTACTGGCGCACCAAGAGACCCAGTACTTC
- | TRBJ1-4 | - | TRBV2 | CASHRAGANEKLFF | TGTGCCAGCCATAGGGCGGGGGCTAATGAAAAACTGTTTTTT
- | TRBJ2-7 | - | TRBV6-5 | CASSSARGYKQYF | TGTGCCAGCAGCTCCGCCAGGGGCTACAAGCAGTACTTC
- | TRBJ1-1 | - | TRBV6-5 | CASSYKSGSAFF | TGTGCCAGCAGTTACAAGTCCGGTTCGGCTTTCTTT
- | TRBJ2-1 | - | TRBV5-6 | CASRRNPKEQFF | TGTGCCAGCAGACGGAACCCAAAGGAGCAGTTCTTC
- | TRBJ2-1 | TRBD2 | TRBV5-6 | CASSWGLAGDIYEQFF | TGTGCCAGCAGCTGGGGACTAGCGGGAGATATCTATGAGCAGTTCTTC
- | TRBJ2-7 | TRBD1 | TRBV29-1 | CSVPGQEPYEQYF | TGCAGCGTACCGGGACAGGAACCCTACGAGCAGTACTTC
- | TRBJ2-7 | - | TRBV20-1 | CSATESHEQYF | TGCAGTGCTACAGAGTCCCACGAGCAGTACTTC
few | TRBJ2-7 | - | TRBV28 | CASSLFSGAQSYEQYF | TGTGCCAGCAGTTTGTTTTCGGGGGCCCAATCCTACGAGCAGTACTTC
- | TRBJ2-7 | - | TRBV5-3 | CASSLTGEQYF | TGTGCCAGCAGCTTGACAGGCGAGCAGTACTTC
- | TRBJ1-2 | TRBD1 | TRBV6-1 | CASRVGQGPNYGYTF | TGTGCCAGCAGGGTGGGACAGGGCCCTAACTATGGCTACACCTTC
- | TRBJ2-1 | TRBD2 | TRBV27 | CASSVIAGGFNEQFF | TGTGCCAGCAGTGTCATAGCGGGGGGGTTCAATGAGCAGTTCTTC
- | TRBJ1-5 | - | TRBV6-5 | CASSSPGPSSNQPQHF | TGTGCCAGCAGTTCTCCGGGACCTTCTAGCAATCAGCCCCAGCATTTT
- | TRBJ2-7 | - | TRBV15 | CATSGQSYF | TGTGCCACCAGCGGGCAATCGTACTTC
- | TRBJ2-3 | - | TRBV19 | CASYGDWGNTQYF | TGTGCCAGCTACGGGGACTGGGGAAATACGCAGTATTTT
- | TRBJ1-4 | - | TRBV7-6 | CASTSFDRPEKNEGGWKKLFF | TGTGCCAGCACCTCATTCGACAGGCCAGAAAAGAATGAAGGCGGGTGGAAAAAACTGTTTTTT
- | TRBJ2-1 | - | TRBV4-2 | CASSQDLERASYNEQFF | TGTGCCAGCAGCCAAGATTTGGAGAGGGCCTCCTACAATGAGCAGTTCTTC
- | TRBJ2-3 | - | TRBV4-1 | CASSQGGRSTDTQYF | TGCGCCAGCAGCCAAGGTGGTAGGAGCACAGATACGCAGTATTTT
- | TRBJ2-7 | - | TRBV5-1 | CASRYRQVGGYEQYF | TGCGCCAGCAGGTACCGACAGGTAGGGGGATACGAGCAGTACTTC
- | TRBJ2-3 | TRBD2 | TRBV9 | CASSVEASGTDTQYF | TGTGCCAGCAGCGTAGAAGCAAGCGGGACCGATACGCAGTATTTT
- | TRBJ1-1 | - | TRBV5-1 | CASSLTAGSEAFF | TGCGCCAGCAGCTTGACCGCGGGTTCTGAAGCTTTCTTT
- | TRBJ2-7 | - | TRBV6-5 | CASSLQGREQYF | TGTGCCAGCAGTTTACAGGGACGGGAGCAGTACTTC